The clone carrying this T cell receptor (beta chain) was detected only a few times. Antigen specificity is unknown. Presence of unique molecular identifiers characterized the TCR beta cDNA libraries. The yield from roughly 1 to 10 million T cells was some 500,000 cDNA molecules in total. TCRdb re-derived calls from the PCR reads in MiXCR, one entry per CDR3 protein. The sample lists about 500,000 distinct CDR3 sequences; around 40% were seen once. V was trimmed by 5 bases and J by 1 base, leaving 3 bases between them. CDR1 is DFQATT and CDR2 is SNEGSKA in the germline V gene (reference sequence). The CDR3 spans 11 residues. This entry belongs to a study of post-analysis software for immune sequencing data. Overall study: Included courses were relapsing-remitting and secondary progressive multiple sclerosis; progressive-relapsing multiple sclerosis was also included.

Study-wide points: Patients carried roughly 5 TRBV segments more frequently than controls did, and TRBV5-6, TRBV5-1 and TRBV20-1 were among them. Batch-mates among the samples co-clustered strongly by F measure. A significant reduction in normalized Chao1 diversity was observed in multiple sclerosis patients versus controls.

The chain couples TRBV20-1 to TRBJ2-1; no clear D. The sequenced sample was blood. The sequence was collected from a girl aged 10 to 17 with multiple sclerosis. In DNA, the CDR3 is TGCAGTGCTGGATCCTACAATGAGCAGTTCTTC. It translates to CSAGSYNEQFF.